This T cell receptor (beta chain) was identified in a study of CD8 T cells in ankylosing spondylitis. Whole-study findings and limits: A motif of eight highly homologous TCR beta variants was seen as apparently characteristic of ankylosing spondylitis blood.

This clonotype was seen many times. Its antigen is not known. The CDR3 has 16 residues. After removal of 3 bases from V and 1 base from J, the junction contained 2 bases not matched to a gene. The germline V gene has CDR1 MGHDK and CDR2 SYGVNS. A quantitative 5'-RACE method, one with molecular barcodes, was used to make TCR beta libraries. Via MiXCR, TCRdb re-called the 5' RACE reads, giving one row per CDR3 protein. The data contain about 210,000 distinct CDR3 sequences, 6% to 8% of them singletons. This receptor was obtained from a male donor with ankylosing spondylitis. The V call is TRBV25-1, the J call TRBJ2-7, with TRBD2 matching over 14 bases. The material sequenced was blood, either unsorted or a sorted T cell fraction (not recorded which). CDR3 amino acids: CASSDRLAGGSYEQYF. CDR3 DNA: TGTGCCAGCAGTGATAGACTAGCGGGAGGGTCCTACGAGCAGTACTTC.